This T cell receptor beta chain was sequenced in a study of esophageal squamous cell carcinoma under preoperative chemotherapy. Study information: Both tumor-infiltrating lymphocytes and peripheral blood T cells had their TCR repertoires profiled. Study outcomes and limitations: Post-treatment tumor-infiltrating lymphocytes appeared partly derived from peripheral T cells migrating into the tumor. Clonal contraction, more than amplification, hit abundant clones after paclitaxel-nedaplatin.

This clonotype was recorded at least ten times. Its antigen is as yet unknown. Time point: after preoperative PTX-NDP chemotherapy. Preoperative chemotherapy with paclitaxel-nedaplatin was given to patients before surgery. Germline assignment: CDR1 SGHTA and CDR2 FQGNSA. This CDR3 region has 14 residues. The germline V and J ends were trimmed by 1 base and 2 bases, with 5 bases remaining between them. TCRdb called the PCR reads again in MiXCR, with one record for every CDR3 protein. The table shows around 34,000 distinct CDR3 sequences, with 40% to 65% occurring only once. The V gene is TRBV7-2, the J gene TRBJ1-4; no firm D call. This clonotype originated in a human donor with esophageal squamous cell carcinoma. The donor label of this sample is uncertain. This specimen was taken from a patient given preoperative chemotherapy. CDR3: CASSLGLTNEKLFF. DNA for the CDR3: TGTGCCAGCAGCTTAGGGCTTACTAATGAAAAACTGTTTTTT.